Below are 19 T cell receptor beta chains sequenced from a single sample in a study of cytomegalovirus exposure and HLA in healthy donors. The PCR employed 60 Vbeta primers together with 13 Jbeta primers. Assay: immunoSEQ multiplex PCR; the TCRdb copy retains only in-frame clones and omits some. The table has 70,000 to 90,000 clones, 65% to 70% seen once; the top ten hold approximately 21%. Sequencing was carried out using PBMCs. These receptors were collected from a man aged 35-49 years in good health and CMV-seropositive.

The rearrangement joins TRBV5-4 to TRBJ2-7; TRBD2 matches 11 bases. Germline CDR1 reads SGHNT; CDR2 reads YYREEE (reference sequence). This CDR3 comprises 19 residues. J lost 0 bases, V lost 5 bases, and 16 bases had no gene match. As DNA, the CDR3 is TGTGCCAGCAGGGATTCACACGGGACTAGCGGAAGTAGCTCCTACGAGCAGTACTTC. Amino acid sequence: CASRDSHGTSGSSSYEQYF.

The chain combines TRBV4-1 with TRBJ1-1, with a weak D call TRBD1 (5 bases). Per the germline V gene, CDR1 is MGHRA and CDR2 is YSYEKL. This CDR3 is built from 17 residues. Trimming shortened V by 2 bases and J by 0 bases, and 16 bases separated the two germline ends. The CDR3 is CASSQSSGMDMNTEAFF. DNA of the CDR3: TGCGCCAGCAGCCAAAGTAGTGGGATGGACATGAACACTGAAGCTTTCTTT.

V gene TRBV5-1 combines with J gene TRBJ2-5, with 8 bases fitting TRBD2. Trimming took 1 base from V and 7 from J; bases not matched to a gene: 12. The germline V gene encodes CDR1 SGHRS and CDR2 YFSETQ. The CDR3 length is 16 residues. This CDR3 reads CASSLQRGGRGGTQYF. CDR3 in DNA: TGCGCCAGCAGCTTGCAACGCGGGGGGCGCGGAGGGACCCAGTACTTC.

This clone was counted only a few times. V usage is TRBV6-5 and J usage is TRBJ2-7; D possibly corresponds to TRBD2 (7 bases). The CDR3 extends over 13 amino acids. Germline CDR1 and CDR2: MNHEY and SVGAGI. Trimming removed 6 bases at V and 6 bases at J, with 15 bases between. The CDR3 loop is CASRSRGGGEQYF. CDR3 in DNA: TGTGCCAGCAGGTCCAGGGGAGGGGGCGAGCAGTACTTC.

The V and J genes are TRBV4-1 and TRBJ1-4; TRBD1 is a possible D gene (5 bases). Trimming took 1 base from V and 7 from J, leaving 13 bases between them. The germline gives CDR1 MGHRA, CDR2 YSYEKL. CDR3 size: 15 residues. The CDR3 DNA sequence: TGCGCCAGCAGCCAAGGAACTGGGGGGGGTGAAAAACTGTTTTTT. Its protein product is CASSQGTGGGEKLFF.

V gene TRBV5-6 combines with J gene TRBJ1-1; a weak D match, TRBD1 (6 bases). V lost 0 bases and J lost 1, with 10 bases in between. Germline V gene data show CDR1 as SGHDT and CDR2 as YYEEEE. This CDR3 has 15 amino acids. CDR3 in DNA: TGTGCCAGCAGCTTGGCCCCCAGGGGGAACACTGAAGCTTTCTTT. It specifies CASSLAPRGNTEAFF.

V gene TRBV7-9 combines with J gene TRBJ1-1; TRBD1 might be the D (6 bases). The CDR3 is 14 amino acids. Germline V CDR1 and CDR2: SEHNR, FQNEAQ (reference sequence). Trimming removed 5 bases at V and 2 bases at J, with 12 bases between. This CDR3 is CASSVTGPNTEAFF. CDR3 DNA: TGTGCCAGCAGCGTAACAGGGCCCAACACTGAAGCTTTCTTT.

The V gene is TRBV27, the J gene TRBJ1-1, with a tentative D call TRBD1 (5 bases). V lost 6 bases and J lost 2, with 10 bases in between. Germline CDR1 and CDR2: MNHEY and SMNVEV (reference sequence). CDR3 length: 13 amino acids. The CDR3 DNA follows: TGTGCCAGCAGGCCCGGGGGAAACACTGAAGCTTTCTTT. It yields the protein CASRPGGNTEAFF.

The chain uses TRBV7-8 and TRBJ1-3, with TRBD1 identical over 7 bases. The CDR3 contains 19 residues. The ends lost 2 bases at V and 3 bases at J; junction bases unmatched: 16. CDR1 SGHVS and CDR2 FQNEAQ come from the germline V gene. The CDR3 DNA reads TGTGCCAGCAGCTTAACCCCCCCCGGGACAGTGAATCATGGAAACACCATATATTTT. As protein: CASSLTPPGTVNHGNTIYF.

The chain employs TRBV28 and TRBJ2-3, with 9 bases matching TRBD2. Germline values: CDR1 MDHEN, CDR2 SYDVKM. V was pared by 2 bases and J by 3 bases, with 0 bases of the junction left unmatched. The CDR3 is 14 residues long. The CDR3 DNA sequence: TGTGCCAGCAGTTTAAGCGGGGGGACAGATACGCAGTATTTT. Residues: CASSLSGGTDTQYF.

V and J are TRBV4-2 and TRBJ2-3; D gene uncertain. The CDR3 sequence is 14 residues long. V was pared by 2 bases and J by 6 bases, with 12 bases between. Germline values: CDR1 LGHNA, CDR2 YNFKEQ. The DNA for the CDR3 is TGTGCCAGCAGCCAACAGAATAAAGCGGATACGCAGTATTTT. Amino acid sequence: CASSQQNKADTQYF.

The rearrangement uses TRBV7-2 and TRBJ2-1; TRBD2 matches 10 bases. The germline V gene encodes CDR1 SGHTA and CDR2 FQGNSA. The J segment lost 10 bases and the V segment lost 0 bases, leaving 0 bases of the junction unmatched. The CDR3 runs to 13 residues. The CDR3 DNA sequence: TGTGCCAGCAGCTTAGCGACTAGCGGGGAGCAGTTCTTC. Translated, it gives CASSLATSGEQFF.

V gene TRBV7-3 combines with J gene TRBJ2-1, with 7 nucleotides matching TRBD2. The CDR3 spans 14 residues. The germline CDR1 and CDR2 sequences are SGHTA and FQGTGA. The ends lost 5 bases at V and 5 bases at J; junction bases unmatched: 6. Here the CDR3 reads CASSRTGTNNEQFF. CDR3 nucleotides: TGTGCCAGCAGCCGCACCGGGACTAACAATGAGCAGTTCTTC.

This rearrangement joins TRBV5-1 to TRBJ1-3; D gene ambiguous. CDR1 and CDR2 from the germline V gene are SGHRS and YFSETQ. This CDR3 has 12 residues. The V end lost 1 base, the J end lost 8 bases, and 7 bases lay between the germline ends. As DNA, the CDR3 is TGCGCCAGCAGCTTGCCCGGGGACACCATATATTTT. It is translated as CASSLPGDTIYF.

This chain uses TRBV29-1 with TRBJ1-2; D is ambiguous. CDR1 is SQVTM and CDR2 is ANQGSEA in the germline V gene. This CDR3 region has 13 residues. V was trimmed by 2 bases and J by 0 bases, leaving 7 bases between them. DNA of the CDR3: TGCAGCGTTGAAATGGAGTCTAACTATGGCTACACCTTC. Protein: CSVEMESNYGYTF.

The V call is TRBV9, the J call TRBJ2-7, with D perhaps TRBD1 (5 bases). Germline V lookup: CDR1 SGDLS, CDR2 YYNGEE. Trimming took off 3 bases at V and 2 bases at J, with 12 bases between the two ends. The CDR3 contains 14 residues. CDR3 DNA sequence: TGTGCCAGCAGCGCGACAGATTGGCCCTACGAGCAGTACTTC. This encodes CASSATDWPYEQYF.

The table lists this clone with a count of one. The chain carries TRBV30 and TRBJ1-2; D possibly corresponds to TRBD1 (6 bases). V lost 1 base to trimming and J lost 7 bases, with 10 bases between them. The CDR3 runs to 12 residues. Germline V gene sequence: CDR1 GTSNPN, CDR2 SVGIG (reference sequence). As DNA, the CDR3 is TGTGCCTGGAGTGAGGGCAGGGGTGGCTACACCTTC. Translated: CAWSEGRGGYTF.

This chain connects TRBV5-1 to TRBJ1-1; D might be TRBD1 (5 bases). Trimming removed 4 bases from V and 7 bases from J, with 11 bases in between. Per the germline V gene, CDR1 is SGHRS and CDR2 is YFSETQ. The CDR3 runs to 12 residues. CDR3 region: CASSEGRGEAFF. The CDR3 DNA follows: TGCGCCAGCAGCGAAGGTAGGGGTGAAGCTTTCTTT.

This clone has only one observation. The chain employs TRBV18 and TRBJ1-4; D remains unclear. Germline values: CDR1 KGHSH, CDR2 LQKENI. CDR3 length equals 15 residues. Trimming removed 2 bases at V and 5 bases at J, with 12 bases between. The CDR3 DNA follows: TGTGCCAGCTCACCAAATCTCGAGGGAAATGAAAAACTGTTTTTT. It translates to CASSPNLEGNEKLFF.